Below, 20 T cell receptor beta chains from the same sample are listed, as sequenced in a study of T cell clonality in common variable immunodeficiency. TCRdb keeps only in-frame clones here, not all; method: immunoSEQ multiplex PCR. The sample is made up of 50,000 to 60,000 clones, none counted only once. Sequenced: peripheral blood mononuclear cells. The source of these receptors is a person between 18 and 70 years old in good health.

A few counts support this clone. The CDR3 goes on 3 residues after the read ends, and that part is filled in from the germline J gene. The chain employs TRBV2 and TRBJ1-2, with D unresolved. The germline V gene encodes CDR1 SNHLY and CDR2 FYNNEI. This CDR3 region has 13 residues. The CDR3 sequence: CASRIDKAGRYTF. The covered CDR3 bases are TGTGCCAGCAGGATTGACAAGGCAGGTCGC.

In its sample, this clone was seen many times. The part of the CDR3 DNA that was read is TGTGCCAGCAGCTTGACAGCCGCCAAAGAGACC. It codes for CASSLTAAKET. The entire CDR3 sequence reads CASSLTAAKETQYF. V usage is TRBV7-2 and J usage is TRBJ2-5; D may be TRBD1 (5 bases). Sequencing ends 3 residues short of the CDR3 end; the germline J gene provides the rest. Trimming shortened V by 3 bases and J by 3 bases, and 11 bases separated the two germline ends. This CDR3 has 14 residues. Germline assignment: CDR1 SGHTA and CDR2 FQGNSA.

Regarding this clone: Coverage ceases 3 residues before the CDR3 finishes, and the germline J gene fills in the end. The chain carries TRBV7-1 and TRBJ2-2, with 12 positions matching TRBD1. TRBV7-1 is labeled an ORF, and its function is uncertain. This CDR3 has 21 residues. V gave up 1 base and J gave up 6 bases; unmatched junction bases: 18. The CDR3 loop reads CASSSVVGTGGADRVAGELFF. Incomplete CDR3 DNA: TGTGCCAGCAGCTCAGTGGTTGGGACAGGGGGCGCGGATAGGGTTGCCGGGGAG.

This clone was seen at least ten times. From the germline J gene comes the end of the CDR3, since the read stops 3 residues before it. The chain has TRBV20-1 and TRBJ1-1; maybe TRBD1 (5 bases). The CDR3 runs to 14 residues. Germline CDR1 is DFQATT and CDR2 is SNEGSKA (reference sequence). V lost 1 base, J lost 7 bases, and 16 bases lay in between. CDR3 region: CSARGPGGGSEAFF. The part of the CDR3 DNA that was read is TGCAGTGCTAGAGGGCCCGGGGGAGGTAGTGAA.

This clone was detected ten times or more. The CDR3 is cut off 3 residues early in the read; its end comes from the germline J gene. The V gene is TRBV10-1, the J gene TRBJ2-3, with 10 nucleotides matching TRBD2. The CDR3 is 15 amino acids. CDR1 and CDR2 (germline): WNHNN, SYGVQD (reference sequence). Trimming took 5 bases from V and 1 from J; bases not matched to a gene: 3. The part of the CDR3 DNA that was read is TGCGCCAGCAGTCCCGGACTAGCGGGCACAGATACG. Translating gives CASSPGLAGTDT. The full-length CDR3 reads as CASSPGLAGTDTQYF.

This clone was observed at least ten times. This CDR3 is CASSRGQKGEKLFF. The sequenced part of the CDR3 DNA is TGTGCCAGTAGTCGGGGACAGAAAGGGGAAAAA. V is TRBV19 and J is TRBJ1-4, with 7 bases fitting TRBD1. The CDR3 is cut off 3 residues early in the read; its end comes from the germline J gene. Trimming at V came to 5 bases and at J to 8 bases, leaving 8 bases not matched to a gene. Germline CDR1 is LNHDA and CDR2 is SQIVND (reference sequence). This CDR3 is built from 14 residues.

This clone was observed many times. The read halts 3 residues ahead of the CDR3 end, with the missing end drawn from the germline J gene. This chain connects TRBV13 to TRBJ1-2; D might be TRBD1 (5 bases). The CDR3 is made up of 19 amino acids. Trimming stripped 0 bases from V and 0 bases from J, with 20 bases between. The germline CDR1 and CDR2 sequences are PRHDT and FYEKMQ (reference sequence). The sequenced CDR3 bases are TGTGCCAGCAGCTTAGGCACCCCAACCTGGGCAGGGACTAACTATGGC. It translates to CASSLGTPTWAGTNYG. The entire CDR3 is CASSLGTPTWAGTNYGYTF.

This clone was seen ten or more times. The DNA ends 3 residues before the CDR3 does, and the rest of the CDR3 is filled in from the germline J gene. This chain uses TRBV19 with TRBJ1-2, with D unclear. CDR1 is LNHDA and CDR2 is SQIVND in the germline V gene (reference sequence). The CDR3 is 13 amino acids. With 2 bases removed from V and 1 base from J, the gap between germline ends came to 5 bases. The CDR3 sequence is CASSIQVNYGYTF. CDR3 DNA, as far as it was read: TGTGCCAGTAGTATACAGGTTAACTATGGC.

This clone has at least ten counts. Coverage ceases 3 residues before the CDR3 finishes, and the germline J gene fills in the end. The chain uses TRBV18 and TRBJ2-5; 7 positions match TRBD2. This CDR3 spans 19 amino acids. From germline, CDR1 is KGHSH and CDR2 LQKENI. Trimming removed 0 bases from V and 2 bases from J; junction bases left unmatched: 15. CDR3 DNA (partial): TGTGCCAGCTCACCACCGGAGTTCCCCCCCGCAGCGGGACAAGAGACC. Amino acids: CASSPPEFPPAAGQET. In full, the CDR3 reads CASSPPEFPPAAGQETQYF. The full variable domain, with the rest looked up from reference TRBV18 and TRBJ2-5, is NAGVMQNPRHLVRRRGQEARLRCSPMKGHSHVYWYRQLPEEGLKFMVYLQKENIIDESGMPKERFSAEFPKEGPSILRIQQVVRGDSAAYFCASSPPEFPPAAGQETQYFGPGTRLLVL.

This clone was observed at least ten times. The read comes to an end 3 residues before the CDR3 does, leaving the germline J gene to fill in the end. The V gene is TRBV18, the J gene TRBJ1-2; 8 bases fit TRBD1. The CDR3 runs to 12 residues. Unmatched junction bases numbered 2, after V lost 8 bases and J lost 3 bases. Per the germline V gene, CDR1 is KGHSH and CDR2 is LQKENI. The sequenced part of the CDR3 DNA is TGTGCCAGCCAGGGACAGGACTATGGC. Protein sequence: CASQGQDYG. The CDR3 in full is CASQGQDYGYTF.

Many counts were recorded for this clone. The CDR3 goes on 3 residues after the read ends, and that part is filled in from the germline J gene. The chain links TRBV2 to TRBJ1-5; 7 bases map to TRBD1. This CDR3 region has 14 residues. The trim removed 4 bases at V and 7 bases at J, leaving 7 bases unmatched. The V gene's germline CDR1 is SNHLY and CDR2 FYNNEI. The CDR3 bases that were read are TGTGCCAGCAGTGGGCAGGGGGGAGGACAGCCC. This translates into CASSGQGGGQP. The whole CDR3 region reads CASSGQGGGQPQHF.

Ten or more counts support this clone. The read terminates 3 residues ahead of where the CDR3 ends, so the germline J gene completes it. The chain has TRBV20-1 and TRBJ2-5; 9 bases line up with TRBD2. CDR3 length equals 15 residues. CDR1 is DFQATT, CDR2 SNEGSKA, per germline (reference sequence). V lost 0 bases and J lost 5; bases outside the gene matches: 7. The CDR3 region is CSARDQGLALETQYF. The sequenced CDR3 bases are TGCAGTGCTAGAGACCAAGGACTAGCGTTGGAGACC.

This clone was seen only a few times. The read ends 3 residues before the CDR3 terminus; that terminus is restored from the germline J gene. The chain recombines TRBV11-2 with TRBJ2-7; D is uncertain. This CDR3 comprises 15 residues. Germline-derived CDR1 and CDR2 are SGHAT and FQNNGV. Trimming left V 5 bases short and J 0 bases short, with 14 bases between. The CDR3 DNA, read in part, is TGTGCCAGCAGCGTAAGCCTGGGCAGCTCCTACGAG. Encoded protein: CASSVSLGSSYE. From start to end, the CDR3 is CASSVSLGSSYEQYF.

This clone was observed at least ten times. The read finishes 3 residues shy of the CDR3 end, and the germline J gene is used to complete it. The gene calls are TRBV5-4 and TRBJ2-5, with a possible D match to TRBD2 (6 bases). V was cut by 3 bases and J by 5 bases, with 14 bases left in between. Germline lookup yields CDR1 SGHNT and CDR2 YYREEE (reference sequence). The CDR3 extends over 14 amino acids. The part of the CDR3 DNA that was read is TGTGCCAGCAGCTGGGACTTGCTGGAGGAGACC. As protein: CASSWDLLEET. The complete CDR3 reads CASSWDLLEETQYF.

This clone occurred a few times. The read terminates 3 residues ahead of where the CDR3 ends, so the germline J gene completes it. The same CDR3 is also encoded by other DNA sequences in this sample. The V gene is TRBV7-8, the J gene TRBJ2-3, with unresolved D. Germline V gives CDR1 SGHVS, CDR2 FQNEAQ. The CDR3 is made up of 14 amino acids. CDR3 protein: CASSLSSFQETQYF. CDR3 DNA (partial): TGTGCCAGCAGCTTAAGTAGTTTTCAAGAGACG. Together with reference TRBV7-8 and TRBJ2-3, the CDR3 gives the full variable domain: GAGVSQSPRYKVAKRGQDVALRCDPISGHVSLFWYQQALGQGPEFLTYFQNEAQLDKSGLPSDRFFAERPEGSVSTLKIQRTQQEDSAVYLCASSLSSFQETQYFGPGTRLTVL.

This clone was found many times. The read terminates 3 residues before the CDR3 end, so the remaining end is supplied by the germline J gene. The V gene is TRBV7-9, the J gene TRBJ2-2; tentative D call: TRBD1 (6 bases). V was trimmed by 2 bases and J by 7 bases, leaving 11 bases between them. The germline CDR1 and CDR2 sequences are SEHNR and FQNEAQ (reference sequence). The CDR3 runs to 14 residues. This chain's CDR3 is CASSLSGEFGELFF. The part of the CDR3 DNA that was read is TGTGCCAGCAGCTTATCAGGGGAGTTCGGGGAG.

The DNA read from the CDR3 is TGTGCCAGCAGCCAGCTTAGCGGGAGCCCCGGAGAGACC. The encoded protein is CASSQLSGSPGET. Given in full, the CDR3 is CASSQLSGSPGETAFF. The J gene is TRBJ1-1, the V gene TRBV7-6, with unresolved D. Sequencing ends 3 residues short of the CDR3 end; the germline J gene provides the rest. The germline gives CDR1 SGHVS, CDR2 FNYEAQ. CDR3 length: 16 amino acids.

A remark on this clone: Read coverage stops 3 residues before the CDR3 terminus; the germline J gene supplies the remainder. This chain links TRBV19 with TRBJ2-1; 14 nucleotides align to TRBD2. CDR1 is LNHDA and CDR2 is SQIVND in the germline V gene (reference sequence). J was trimmed by 2 bases and V by 2 bases; bases with no gene match: 5. This CDR3 comprises 18 residues. This chain's CDR3 is CASSIWPGLAGAYNEQFF. The CDR3 DNA, read in part, is TGTGCCAGTAGTATATGGCCGGGACTAGCGGGGGCCTACAATGAG.

This clone was found many times. The read is 3 residues too short to cover the CDR3 end, so that end is filled in from the germline J gene. The J gene is TRBJ1-3, the V gene TRBV9; 8 nucleotides agree with TRBD1. V gave up 4 bases and J gave up 4 bases; unmatched junction bases: 7. The germline gives CDR1 SGDLS, CDR2 YYNGEE. The CDR3 sequence is 15 residues long. The sequenced part of the CDR3 DNA is TGTGCCAGCAGCATTACAGGGGGGGGCGGAAACACC. Translated: CASSITGGGGNT. The complete CDR3 sequence is CASSITGGGGNTIYF.

This clone was counted at least ten times. The read is 3 residues too short to cover the CDR3 end, so that end is filled in from the germline J gene. This chain links TRBV30 with TRBJ1-1; D is possibly TRBD1 (5 bases). The CDR3 length is 17 residues. The germline V gene has CDR1 GTSNPN and CDR2 SVGIG (reference sequence). V was shortened by 1 base and J by 4 bases, with 22 bases between the two germline ends. CDR3 residues: CAWSGDQTASGSTEAFF. CDR3 DNA, as far as it was read: TGTGCCTGGAGTGGGGATCAGACAGCCAGCGGGTCCACTGAA.